Below, one T cell receptor beta chain is given with its context. Its antigen is still unknown. The sample holds no much larger clone one base away, and base qualities are not on file. The data stem from a study of shared clonotypes between healthy human individuals (dated by TCRdb to the early 2020s). Regarding the research as a whole: A few men and two women, aged 18 to 49 years, made up the cohort. The study deeply sequenced blood TCR repertoires of five healthy adults to estimate repertoire size and the extent of clonotype sharing between individuals. For each donor, CD4 naive and CD4 memory were each given three plates, CD8 naive was given two plates, and CD8 memory was given one plate. Each donor's leukapheresis produced roughly between roughly 0.85 and 9.5 billion PBMCs. Libraries were prepared and TCR repertoires were sequenced by different laboratories using diverse techniques, in order to increase sequencing depth and limit assay-specific biases.

What the authors observed across the whole study: Clonotypes shared by all four sorted-subset donors showed higher generation probabilities than non-shared clonotypes. Even with the large sequencing depth, rarefaction of the sorted-subset datasets indicated that sequencing was incomplete. Sampling was restricted to blood, and TCR repertoires in tissues likely differ from the TCR repertoires found in blood. Pairwise subsampling indicated that sequencing depth was expected to affect the degree of clonotype sharing among donors. About 4.5% of naive CD4, roughly 3.6% of naive CD8, around 2.3% of memory CD4, and approximately 0.4% of memory CD8 clonotypes were shared across a few donors. Estimated clonotype richness was generally larger for naive than for memory subsets. Because the study included only a small number of donors, the genetic and exposure-history diversity represented was limited.

Using the deep immunoSEQ assay, TCR CDR3 regions were amplified from genomic DNA by multiplex PCR. Genomic DNA extracted from each cell subset was distributed evenly over all wells of several immunoSEQ 96-well plates, and each plate served as one replicate. For sorted subsets, each replicate PCR was loaded with 200 ng genomic DNA, equivalent to 25,000 to 35,000 T cell genomes. Purified libraries were quantified with a Qubit 3.0 fluorometer, sized on a Bioanalyzer 2100, and re-quantified with the KAPA Library Quantification kit. Every immunoSEQ 96-well plate was sequenced on a separate single-read 150-cycle Illumina NextSeq 550 flow cell. As for how the authors treated the data: Because the immunoSEQ output included only junctional sequences and no quality scores, the filtering could not be the same as the filtering used for full-length reads. To assign V/J genes and CDR3, sequences were annotated using PyIR, a Python wrapper for IgBLAST v1.9, with IMGT germline references. Reads were removed for weak V/J assignments (E-value above 1e-6), missing CDR3, stop codons, out-of-frame junctions, or ambiguous translated residues. V3J clonotypes were defined as sequences sharing an identical inferred V gene, J gene, and CDR3 amino acid sequence. Percentage overlap between repertoires was computed as shared unique clonotypes divided by the size of the smaller repertoire. Repertoire richness was assessed with RTK rarefaction, the Chao1 estimator, and Recon v2.1 estimates of unobserved clonotypes. Generation probabilities were computed with OLGA for all TCRbeta clonotypes obtained by the gDNA method from several donors. TCRdb re-hosts the immuneACCESS table, in-frame sequences only. Its copies lack some clones; in the studies checked, an unresolved V gene accounts for under half of them, and the cause for the rest is not known. V, J and clone size are taken as reported in that table, and D and trimming were inferred from the DNA itself. For this sample the table gives about 2 million clones, of which 85% to 95% were detected only once. The top ten clones comprise roughly 1% of the sample.

Deletion took 5 bases off V and 4 bases off J, with a span of 11 bases between the germline ends. As encoded in the germline V gene, CDR1 is SGHTA while CDR2 is FQGTGA. The CDR3 holds 13 amino acids from the cysteine to the phenylalanine. Kept here is only the CDR3 DNA, which spans 39 bases and is read in frame from base 1. CD8 naive samples consisted of CD45RO-negative cells that were positively selected for CCR7, yielding a CD45RA+CCR7+ population without TemRA cells. Donors were healthy HIV-negative adults with no recently reported acute infections or vaccinations. Every donor was a Caucasian adult residing in Nashville, Tennessee, USA. Blood was collected by leukapheresis, and PBMCs were isolated by Ficoll-Histopaque density gradient centrifugation and then cryopreserved in liquid nitrogen vapor phase. Analytical flow cytometry was used to check the purity and quantity of each magnetically sorted T cell population. Genomic DNA was isolated from each sorted fraction and quantified by UV absorbance on a Nanodrop 2000c.

The chain employs TRBV7-3 and TRBJ1-1; the D gene is perhaps TRBD1, from 5 matching bases. Sequenced material: naive CD8+ T cells sorted from blood. This specimen's cell subset or site label, per the study, means: CD45RA+CCR7+. This TCR was sampled from a man younger than 35 in good health. CDR3 sequence: CASSPLGTTEAFF. The nucleotide sequence reads as follows: TGTGCCAGCAGCCCATTAGGGACCACTGAAGCTTTCTTT.